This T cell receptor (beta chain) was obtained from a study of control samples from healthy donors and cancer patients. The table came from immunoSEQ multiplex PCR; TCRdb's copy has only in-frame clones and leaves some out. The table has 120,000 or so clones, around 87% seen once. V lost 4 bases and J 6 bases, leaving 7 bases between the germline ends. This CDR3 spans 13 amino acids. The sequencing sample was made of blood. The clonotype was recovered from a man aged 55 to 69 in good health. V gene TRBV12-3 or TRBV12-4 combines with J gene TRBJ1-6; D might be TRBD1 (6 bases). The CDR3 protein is CASSSGVNSPLHF. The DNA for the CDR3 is TGTGCCAGCAGTTCAGGGGTTAATTCACCCCTCCACTTT.